The rows below give T cell receptor beta chains drawn from one sample of a study of post-analysis software for immune sequencing data. TCRdb itself ran the PCR reads through MiXCR, one entry per CDR3 protein. The data hold under 900,000 distinct CDR3 sequences, with approximately 50% observed a single time. Source material: blood. The receptors shown here come from a girl aged 10 to 17 with multiple sclerosis. The CDR3 runs from the conserved cysteine through the conserved F or W. D genes are given only for firm matches. Clone size is shown for a subset of rows, as once, few, many or a class of expanded clone.

v_call	cdr3_length	clone_size	j_call	d_call	cdr3_aa	cdr3_nt
TRBV5-1	17	NA	TRBJ2-1	TRBD2	CASSSTGLAGGNNEQFF	TGCGCCAGCAGCTCCACGGGACTAGCGGGAGGAAACAATGAGCAGTTCTTC
TRBV6-5	12	NA	TRBJ2-3	NA	CATQGGMHTQYF	TGTGCCACCCAAGGGGGGATGCATACGCAGTATTTT
TRBV5-1	14	NA	TRBJ1-6	NA	CASSLGGSGSPLHF	TGCGCCAGCAGCTTGGGGGGGTCGGGTTCACCCCTCCACTTT
TRBV5-5	15	NA	TRBJ2-4	NA	CASSSLGVGRNIQYF	TGTGCCAGCAGCTCACTTGGGGTAGGCCGAAACATTCAGTACTTC
TRBV29-1	12	NA	TRBJ2-7	TRBD1	CSAGQGAVEQYF	TGCAGCGCCGGACAGGGGGCGGTCGAGCAGTACTTC
TRBV29-1	15	NA	TRBJ2-7	NA	CSVGNLDTESYEQYF	TGCAGCGTTGGTAATCTCGACACGGAATCCTACGAGCAGTACTTC
TRBV6-6	16	few	TRBJ2-3	TRBD2	CASSPRTSPNTDTQYF	TGTGCCAGCAGTCCCCGGACTAGCCCCAATACAGATACGCAGTATTTT
TRBV20-1	13	NA	TRBJ1-2	NA	CSAGGGATGGYTF	TGCAGTGCTGGAGGGGGGGCGACGGGAGGCTACACCTTC
TRBV4-1	15	NA	TRBJ1-2	TRBD1	CASSQPTDRVNGYTF	TGCGCCAGCAGCCAACCAACGGACAGGGTTAATGGCTACACCTTC
TRBV29-1	13	few	TRBJ2-1	TRBD1	CSVDGTGWNEQFF	TGCAGCGTTGATGGGACAGGGTGGAATGAGCAGTTCTTC
TRBV7-9	14	NA	TRBJ1-2	NA	CASSLLSANYGYTF	TGTGCCAGCAGCTTGCTTTCGGCTAACTATGGCTACACCTTC
TRBV7-9	15	NA	TRBJ2-1	NA	CASSDSLWPYNEQFF	TGTGCCAGCAGCGATAGTCTCTGGCCCTACAATGAGCAGTTCTTC
TRBV5-1	15	few	TRBJ1-2	TRBD1	CASSSTGTASYGYTF	TGCGCCAGCAGCTCCACCGGGACAGCCTCCTATGGCTACACCTTC
TRBV5-1	16	NA	TRBJ2-5	TRBD2	CASSLGPAGGGETQYF	TGCGCCAGCAGCTTGGGTCCAGCGGGAGGAGGAGAGACCCAGTACTTC
TRBV6-1	15	NA	TRBJ2-3	TRBD2	CASSEALAGVDTQYF	TGTGCCAGCAGTGAAGCCCTAGCGGGAGTAGATACGCAGTATTTT
TRBV7-9	16	NA	TRBJ2-7	NA	CASSLVGGTTTYEQYF	TGTGCCAGCAGCTTAGTTGGGGGGACCACAACCTACGAGCAGTACTTC
TRBV6-1	15	NA	TRBJ2-5	TRBD2	CASSPWTSAQETQYF	TGTGCCAGCAGTCCCTGGACTAGCGCCCAAGAGACCCAGTACTTC
TRBV5-1	15	once	TRBJ2-3	TRBD2	CASSAGGISTDTQYF	TGCGCCAGCAGCGCGGGGGGAATCTCCACAGATACGCAGTATTTT
TRBV29-1	13	NA	TRBJ2-7	TRBD1	CSVRTGDTYEQYF	TGCAGCGTCCGGACAGGGGATACCTACGAGCAGTACTTC
TRBV12-3/TRBV12-4	13	few	TRBJ1-2	NA	CASSRGRGYGYTF	TGTGCCAGCAGTAGGGGCAGGGGCTATGGCTACACCTTC
TRBV6-2/TRBV6-3	14	few	TRBJ2-7	NA	CASSPIPGTHEQYF	TGTGCCAGCAGCCCGATTCCCGGGACTCACGAGCAGTACTTC
TRBV5-1	15	many	TRBJ2-1	NA	CASSLGQGSYNEQFF	TGCGCCAGCAGCTTGGGGCAGGGGAGCTACAATGAGCAGTTCTTC
TRBV7-8	15	few	TRBJ2-7	NA	CASSNPGLLSYEQYF	TGTGCCAGCAGTAATCCGGGACTCCTCTCCTACGAGCAGTACTTC
TRBV20-1	18	NA	TRBJ2-3	TRBD2	CSARDVIAGGYIPDTQYF	TGCAGTGCTAGAGATGTGATAGCGGGGGGGTATATCCCAGATACGCAGTATTTT
TRBV20-1	13	NA	TRBJ2-7	NA	CSASLVVSYEQYF	TGCAGTGCTAGTCTTGTAGTCTCCTACGAGCAGTACTTC
TRBV7-9	14	few	TRBJ2-7	NA	CASSSPRGIYEQYF	TGTGCCAGCAGCTCCCCACGGGGAATCTACGAGCAGTACTTC
TRBV20-1	13	NA	TRBJ1-2	NA	CSARPRDVGGYTF	TGCAGTGCTCGGCCCAGGGATGTTGGTGGCTACACCTTC
TRBV5-1	16	NA	TRBJ2-7	NA	CASSLAGTPTSYEQYF	TGCGCCAGCAGCTTGGCGGGGACACCTACTTCCTACGAGCAGTACTTC
TRBV10-1	14	NA	TRBJ2-7	NA	CASSGSTTPYEQYF	TGCGCCAGCAGCGGATCGACAACCCCCTACGAGCAGTACTTC
TRBV5-1	19	NA	TRBJ2-3	TRBD2	CASSLEYGTSGGPQDTQYF	TGCGCCAGCAGCTTGGAATACGGAACTAGCGGGGGGCCTCAAGATACGCAGTATTTT
TRBV7-3	15	NA	TRBJ1-2	TRBD1	CASSAGTGANYGYTF	TGTGCCAGCAGCGCCGGGACAGGAGCTAACTATGGCTACACCTTC
TRBV29-1	12	NA	TRBJ2-1	TRBD1	CSVGTDYNEQFF	TGCAGCGTCGGGACAGACTACAATGAGCAGTTCTTC
TRBV29-1	15	NA	TRBJ2-1	TRBD2	CSVAPSGGPYNEQFF	TGCAGCGTTGCGCCTAGCGGGGGACCCTACAATGAGCAGTTCTTC
TRBV6-5	14	few	TRBJ1-2	NA	CASSPKDTAPTYTF	TGTGCCAGCAGTCCCAAAGACACCGCTCCTACCTACACCTTC
TRBV21-1	19	NA	TRBJ2-3	NA	CASSKSFRLAGGAEDTQYF	TGTGCCAGCAGCAAAAGTTTCCGGCTAGCGGGCGGCGCCGAAGATACGCAGTATTTT
TRBV29-1	12	NA	TRBJ2-5	TRBD2	CSVLATRETQYF	TGCAGCGTACTAGCGACCAGAGAGACCCAGTACTTC
TRBV15	12	NA	TRBJ2-1	NA	CATDGGFDEQFF	TGTGCCACCGATGGAGGGTTTGATGAGCAGTTCTTC
TRBV7-9	20	NA	TRBJ1-4	NA	CASSSTRLTDPGGANEKLFF	TGTGCCAGCAGCTCCACCCGATTGACAGATCCTGGAGGGGCCAATGAAAAACTGTTTTTT
TRBV29-1	13	NA	TRBJ2-5	TRBD1	CSVEEQGRETQYF	TGCAGCGTTGAAGAACAGGGGCGGGAGACCCAGTACTTC
TRBV7-9	14	NA	TRBJ1-1	NA	CASSLTAKNTEAFF	TGTGCCAGCAGCTTAACTGCCAAAAACACTGAAGCTTTCTTT
TRBV20-1	14	NA	TRBJ2-5	NA	CSAMELQRGETQYF	TGCAGTGCTATGGAACTTCAGAGGGGAGAGACCCAGTACTTC
TRBV20-1	14	NA	TRBJ2-3	NA	CSAIPERSTDTQYF	TGCAGTGCTATACCTGAGCGGAGCACAGATACGCAGTATTTT
TRBV29-1	14	few	TRBJ1-2	NA	CSVVGLLTNYGYTF	TGCAGCGTCGTGGGACTGCTTACTAACTATGGCTACACCTTC
TRBV5-6	15	NA	TRBJ1-1	NA	CASLSPRDGMTEAFF	TGTGCCAGCCTATCCCCCAGGGACGGAATGACTGAAGCTTTCTTT
TRBV20-1	14	few	TRBJ2-7	TRBD1	CSAIWTGHSYEQYF	TGCAGTGCGATCTGGACAGGGCACTCCTACGAGCAGTACTTC
TRBV4-1	15	NA	TRBJ1-5	NA	CASSQAVRSNQPQHF	TGCGCCAGCAGCCAAGCAGTCCGGAGCAATCAGCCCCAGCATTTT
TRBV6-5	15	NA	TRBJ2-5	NA	CASSYYGTLQETQYF	TGTGCCAGCAGTTATTATGGGACACTACAAGAGACCCAGTACTTC
TRBV6-5	19	many	TRBJ1-4	NA	CASSYGGPPFAWTNEKLFF	TGTGCCAGCAGTTACGGGGGCCCACCCTTTGCATGGACTAATGAAAAACTGTTTTTT
TRBV20-1	14	NA	TRBJ2-1	NA	CSATFRQLYNEQFF	TGCAGTGCTACGTTTCGACAGCTTTACAATGAGCAGTTCTTC
TRBV6-5	17	NA	TRBJ2-7	TRBD1	CASSYSYMGTGGDEQYF	TGTGCCAGCAGTTACTCGTATATGGGGACAGGGGGCGACGAGCAGTACTTC
TRBV29-1	16	few	TRBJ2-6	NA	CSVARGVSSGANVLTF	TGCAGCGTTGCTCGGGGAGTGAGCTCTGGGGCCAACGTCCTGACTTTC